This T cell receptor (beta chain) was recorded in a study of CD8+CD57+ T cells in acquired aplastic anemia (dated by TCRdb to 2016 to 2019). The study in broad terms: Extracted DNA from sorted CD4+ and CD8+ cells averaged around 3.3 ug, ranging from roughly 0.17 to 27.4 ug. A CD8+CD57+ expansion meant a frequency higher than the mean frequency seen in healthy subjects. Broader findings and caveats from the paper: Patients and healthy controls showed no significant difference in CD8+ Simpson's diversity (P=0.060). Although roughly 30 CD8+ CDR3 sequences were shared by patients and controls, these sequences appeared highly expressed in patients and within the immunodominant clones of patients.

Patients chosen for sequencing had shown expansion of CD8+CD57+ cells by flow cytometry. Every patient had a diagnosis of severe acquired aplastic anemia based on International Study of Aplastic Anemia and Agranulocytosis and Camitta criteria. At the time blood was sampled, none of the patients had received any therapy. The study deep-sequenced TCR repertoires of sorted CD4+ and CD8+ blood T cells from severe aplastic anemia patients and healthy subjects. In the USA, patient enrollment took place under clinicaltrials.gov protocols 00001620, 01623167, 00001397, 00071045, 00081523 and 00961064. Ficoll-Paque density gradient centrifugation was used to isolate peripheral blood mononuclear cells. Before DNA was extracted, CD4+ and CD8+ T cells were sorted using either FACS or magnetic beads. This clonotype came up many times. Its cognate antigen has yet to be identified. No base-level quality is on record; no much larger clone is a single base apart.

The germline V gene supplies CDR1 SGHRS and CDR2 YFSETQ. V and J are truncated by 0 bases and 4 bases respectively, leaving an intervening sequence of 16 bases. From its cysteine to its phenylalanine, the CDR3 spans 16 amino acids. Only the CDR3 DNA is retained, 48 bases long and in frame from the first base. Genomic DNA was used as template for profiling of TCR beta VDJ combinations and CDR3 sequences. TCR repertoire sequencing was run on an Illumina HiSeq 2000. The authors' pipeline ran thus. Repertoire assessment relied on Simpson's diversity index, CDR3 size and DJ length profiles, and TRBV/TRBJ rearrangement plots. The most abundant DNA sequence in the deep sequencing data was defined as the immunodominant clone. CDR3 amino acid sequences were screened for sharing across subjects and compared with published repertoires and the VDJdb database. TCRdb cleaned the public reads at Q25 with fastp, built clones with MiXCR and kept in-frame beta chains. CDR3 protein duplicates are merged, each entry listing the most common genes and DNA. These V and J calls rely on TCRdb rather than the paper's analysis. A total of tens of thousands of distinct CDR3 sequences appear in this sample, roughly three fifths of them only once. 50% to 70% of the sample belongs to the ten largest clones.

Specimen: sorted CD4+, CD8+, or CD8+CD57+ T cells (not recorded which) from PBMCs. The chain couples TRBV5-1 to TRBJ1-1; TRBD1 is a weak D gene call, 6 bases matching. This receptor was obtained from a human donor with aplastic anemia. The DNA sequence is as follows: TGCGCCAGCAGCTTGGAACTTGGGGGGCTGGGCACTGAAGCTTTCTTT. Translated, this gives CASSLELGGLGTEAFF.